This TCR beta chain appears in the sequencing data of a study of radiation and T cells in renal cell carcinoma. Study details: Nephrectomy followed 15 Gy stereotactic body radiation by 4 weeks.

The CDR3 is 21 residues long. Germline V gives CDR1 SGHRS, CDR2 YFSETQ. Trimming removed 0 bases from V and 0 bases from J; junction bases left unmatched: 16. Study-wide points: From baseline, blood top tumor clonotypes peaked at 2 weeks post-radiation. Baseline intratumoral clonotype presence is unknown without pretreatment biopsies.

In the case of this clone: Its target is not known.

This table comes from immunoSEQ multiplex PCR, and its TCRdb copy is limited to in-frame clones, with some not included. The sample has approximately 110,000 clones, roughly 80% seen once; the top ten hold about 3%. The time point is: baseline pretreatment blood. Regarding treatment: 15 Gy SBRT to primary tumor, nephrectomy 4 weeks later. The rearrangement uses TRBV5-1 and TRBJ2-4; 9 bases line up with TRBD1. The sequence came from a woman in her fifties or sixties with renal cell carcinoma. The sample was blood, taken from a patient whose treatment included radiotherapy and nephrectomy. Here the CDR3 reads CASSLARVAIQGALAKNIQYF. In nucleotides, the CDR3 is TGCGCCAGCAGCTTGGCCAGGGTCGCTATACAGGGGGCCTTAGCCAAAAACATTCAGTACTTC.